This TCR beta chain was identified in a study of CD8+CD57+ T cells in acquired aplastic anemia. According to the study, genomic DNA was the template for TCR beta VDJ and CDR3 profiling. TCRdb analysed the reads with MiXCR anew, one entry per CDR3 protein. Among about 180,000 distinct CDR3 sequences, roughly 50% were seen once, and the ten largest hold about 1.7%. General study results and limits: Fewer than 35 shared CD8+ CDR3s appeared highly expressed within patients' immunodominant clones.

The sequenced patients had an expansion of CD8+CD57+ cells seen by flow cytometry. This clonotype appeared a single time. The antigen remains undetermined. One junction end disagrees with the germline gene, perhaps due to a read error. Germline assignment: CDR1 SNHLY and CDR2 FYNNEI. The CDR3 totals 15 residues. The rearrangement links TRBV2 to TRBJ2-7, with 9 nucleotides matching TRBD1. The sample comprised sorted CD4+, CD8+, or CD8+CD57+ T cells (not recorded which) from PBMCs. The TCR sequence derives from a human donor with aplastic anemia. CDR3 sequence reads: CAGSSIGQGSDEQYF. CDR3 sequence (DNA): TGTGCCGGCAGTTCAATCGGACAGGGGAGCGACGAGCAGTACTTC.